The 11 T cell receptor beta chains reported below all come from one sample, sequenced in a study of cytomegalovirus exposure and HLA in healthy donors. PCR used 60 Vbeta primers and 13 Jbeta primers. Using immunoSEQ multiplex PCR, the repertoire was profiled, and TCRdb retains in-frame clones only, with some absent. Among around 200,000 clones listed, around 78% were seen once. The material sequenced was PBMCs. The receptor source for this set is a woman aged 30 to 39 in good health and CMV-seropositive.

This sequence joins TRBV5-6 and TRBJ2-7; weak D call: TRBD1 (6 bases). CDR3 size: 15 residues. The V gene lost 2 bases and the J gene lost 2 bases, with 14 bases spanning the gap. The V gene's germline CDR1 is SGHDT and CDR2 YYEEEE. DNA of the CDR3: TGTGCCAGCAGCTTCGGGCAGACAGGCCCCTACGAGCAGTACTTC. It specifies CASSFGQTGPYEQYF. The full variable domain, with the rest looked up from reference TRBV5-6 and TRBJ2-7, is DAGVTQSPTHLIKTRGQQVTLRCSPKSGHDTVSWYQQALGQGPQFIFQYYEEEERQRGNFPDRFSGHQFPNYSSELNVNALLLGDSALYLCASSFGQTGPYEQYFGPGTRLTVT.

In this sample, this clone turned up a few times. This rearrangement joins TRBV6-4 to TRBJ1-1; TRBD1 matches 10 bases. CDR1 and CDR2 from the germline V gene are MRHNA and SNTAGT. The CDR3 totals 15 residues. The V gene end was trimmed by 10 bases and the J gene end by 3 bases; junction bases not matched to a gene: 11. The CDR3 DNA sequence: TGTGCCACCCACCGGGACAGGGGATTCTACACTGAAGCTTTCTTT. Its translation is CATHRDRGFYTEAFF.

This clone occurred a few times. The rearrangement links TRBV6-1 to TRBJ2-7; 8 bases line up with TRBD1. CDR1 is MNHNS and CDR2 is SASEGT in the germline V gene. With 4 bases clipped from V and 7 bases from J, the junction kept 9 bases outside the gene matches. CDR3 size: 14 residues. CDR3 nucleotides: TGTGCCAGCAGTGTTGGACAGGGCGGTTGGGAGCAGTACTTC. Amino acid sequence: CASSVGQGGWEQYF.

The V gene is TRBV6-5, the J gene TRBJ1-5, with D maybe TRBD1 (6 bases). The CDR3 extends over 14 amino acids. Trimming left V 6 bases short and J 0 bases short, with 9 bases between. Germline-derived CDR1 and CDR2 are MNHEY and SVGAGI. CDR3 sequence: CASRQGFSNQPQHF. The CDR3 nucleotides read TGTGCCAGCAGACAGGGTTTTAGCAATCAGCCCCAGCATTTT.

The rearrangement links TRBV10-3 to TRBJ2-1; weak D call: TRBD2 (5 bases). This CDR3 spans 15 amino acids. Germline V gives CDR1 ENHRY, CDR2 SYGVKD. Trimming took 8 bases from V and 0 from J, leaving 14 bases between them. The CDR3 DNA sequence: TGTGCCATCTCCGAATTAGGGAGCTCCTACAATGAGCAGTTCTTC. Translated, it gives CAISELGSSYNEQFF.

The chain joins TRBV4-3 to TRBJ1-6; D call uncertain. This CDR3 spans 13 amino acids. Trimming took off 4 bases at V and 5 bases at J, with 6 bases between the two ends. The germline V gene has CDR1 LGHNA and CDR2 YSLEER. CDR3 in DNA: TGCGCCAGCAGCCTGACTAATAATTCACCCCTCCACTTT. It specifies CASSLTNNSPLHF.

The DNA for the CDR3 is TGTGCCAGCAGCGTAGGGCCTGGGACTAGCGGTCGGGGCAATGAGCAGTTCTTC. As protein: CASSVGPGTSGRGNEQFF. This sequence joins TRBV9 and TRBJ2-1; 11 bases align to TRBD2. Germline-derived CDR1 and CDR2 are SGDLS and YYNGEE. The CDR3 is made up of 18 amino acids. Losses at the gene ends were 0 bases for V and 6 bases for J; bases not matched to a gene: 11.

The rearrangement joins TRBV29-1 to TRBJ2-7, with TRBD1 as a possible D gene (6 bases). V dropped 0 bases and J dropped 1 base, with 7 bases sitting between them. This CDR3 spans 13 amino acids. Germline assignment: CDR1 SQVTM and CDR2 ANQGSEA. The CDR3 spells CSVEEQGSYEQYF. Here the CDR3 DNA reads TGCAGCGTTGAAGAACAGGGATCCTACGAGCAGTACTTC.

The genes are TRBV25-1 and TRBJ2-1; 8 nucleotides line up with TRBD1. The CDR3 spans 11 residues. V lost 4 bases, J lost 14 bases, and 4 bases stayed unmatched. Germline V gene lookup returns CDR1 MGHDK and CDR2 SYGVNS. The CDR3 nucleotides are TGTGCCAGCAGTGCGCAGGGGGCCAAGTTCTTC. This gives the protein CASSAQGAKFF.

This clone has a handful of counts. In DNA form, the CDR3 reads TGTGCCAGCAGCGACTACACAAAACTGAACACTGAAGCTTTCTTT. Its protein is CASSDYTKLNTEAFF. The genes are TRBV2 and TRBJ1-1; D gene unclear. CDR1 and CDR2 (germline): SNHLY, FYNNEI. The CDR3 totals 15 residues. Trimming stripped 6 bases from V and 0 bases from J, with 14 bases between.

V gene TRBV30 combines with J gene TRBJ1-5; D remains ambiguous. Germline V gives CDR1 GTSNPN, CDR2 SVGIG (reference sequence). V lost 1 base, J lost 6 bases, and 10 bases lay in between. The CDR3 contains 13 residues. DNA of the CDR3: TGTGCCTGGAGTGGGTCGGTAAGTCAGCCCCAGCATTTT. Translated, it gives CAWSGSVSQPQHF.